The clone carrying this T cell receptor (beta chain) was seen a few times. What it binds is unknown. Amplification used 60 Vbeta primers and 13 Jbeta primers. Generated by immunoSEQ multiplex PCR, the TCRdb table keeps only in-frame clones and is missing some. This repertoire shows about 200,000 clones, approximately 78% found once; its top ten account for less than 4.5%. This CDR3 is built from 15 residues. Trimming removed 3 bases from V and 5 bases from J; junction bases left unmatched: 7. Germline lookup yields CDR1 MGHDK and CDR2 SYGVNS. The record originates from a study of cytomegalovirus exposure and HLA in healthy donors. Overall study results and limits: Reportedly, HLA-A and HLA-B alleles of most subjects were accurately predicted from TCR beta. Some V segments could not be told apart, so they were left out, TRBV6-2 and TRBV6-3 among them. Immune exposure data for these donors was limited to CMV serostatus.

All donors participated as healthy donors of bone marrow. Sequencing used PBMCs. The chain employs TRBV25-1 and TRBJ1-1; TRBD1 agrees at 9 bases. The receptor was derived from a male donor in good health and CMV-seronegative. The CDR3 region is CASSDPTGGATEAFF. Here the CDR3 DNA reads TGTGCCAGCAGTGATCCGACAGGGGGGGCGACTGAAGCTTTCTTT.